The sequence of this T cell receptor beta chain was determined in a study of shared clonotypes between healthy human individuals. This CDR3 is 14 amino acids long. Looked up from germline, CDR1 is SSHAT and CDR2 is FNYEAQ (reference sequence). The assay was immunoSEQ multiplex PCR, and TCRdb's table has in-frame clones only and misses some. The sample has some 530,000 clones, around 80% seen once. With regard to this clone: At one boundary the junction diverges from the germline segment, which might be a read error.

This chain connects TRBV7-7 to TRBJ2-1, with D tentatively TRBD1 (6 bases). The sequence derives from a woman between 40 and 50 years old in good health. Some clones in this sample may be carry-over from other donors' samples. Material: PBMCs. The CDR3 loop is CASSLGGQTNEQFF. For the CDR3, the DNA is TGTGCTAGCAGCTTAGGGGGTCAGACCAATGAGCAGTTCTTC.